This T cell receptor beta chain was identified in a study of T cells in Graves' hyperthyroidism and ophthalmopathy. The CDR3 regions of TCR beta were amplified from RNA transcripts. Researchers ran a first-round RT-PCR on the TCR CDR3 using the HTBI primer set. TCRdb fed the multiplex PCR reads into MiXCR, producing one record per CDR3 protein. The table shows about 290,000 distinct CDR3 sequences, with 15% to 20% occurring only once. The germline gives CDR1 MGHRA, CDR2 YSYEKL. The CDR3 loop spans 15 amino acids. V was pared by 3 bases and J by 4 bases, with 16 bases between. This clonotype was counted at least ten times. The antigen remains undetermined. Broader study findings: Most thyroid clonotypes expanded above 0.001 were also detected in blood.

Graves' hyperthyroidism was deemed stable absent ophthalmopathy progression within 18 months. In making diagnoses, clinical symptoms, serum thyroxine and TRAb, thyroid ultrasound and orbital computed tomography were all used. The chain recombines TRBV4-1 with TRBJ2-7; D is perhaps TRBD1 or TRBD2 (5 bases each). The sequencing sample was made of blood. This receptor was taken from a man aged 25 to 40 with Graves' hyperthyroidism. The CDR3 nucleotides are TGCGCCAGCAGCCACACAAGGGACCAGATTTACGAGCAGTACTTC. Encoded protein: CASSHTRDQIYEQYF.